A single count supports the clone carrying this T cell receptor (beta chain). No antigen is known for it. Sorted-subset replicate PCRs used 200 ng DNA, some 31,000 T cell genomes. TCRdb keeps only in-frame clones here, not all; method: immunoSEQ multiplex PCR. The sample holds approximately 650,000 clones, about 95% seen once. CD8 cells regarded as naive lacked CD45RO, were positively chosen for CCR7, and omitted terminally differentiated effector memory CD45RA+ cells. This record belongs to a study of shared clonotypes between healthy human individuals. V was trimmed by 5 bases and J by 8 bases, leaving 19 bases between them. The CDR3 consists of 15 residues. CDR1 SGHTA and CDR2 FQGTGA come from the germline V gene. Whole-study results and caveats: Clonotype sharing across donors was expected to vary with sequencing depth. Non-shared clonotypes had lower generation probabilities than those shared by all four donors. Incomplete sequencing of sorted subsets was indicated by rarefaction despite large depth.

The V call is TRBV7-3, the J call TRBJ2-1; D perhaps matches TRBD1 (6 bases). Sample: naive CD8+ T cells sorted from blood. This TCR derives from a woman in her twenties or thirties in good health. For the CDR3, the DNA is TGTGCCAGCAGCCCAACCCAGGGGACCCTCCATGAGCAGTTCTTC. Translation gives CASSPTQGTLHEQFF.